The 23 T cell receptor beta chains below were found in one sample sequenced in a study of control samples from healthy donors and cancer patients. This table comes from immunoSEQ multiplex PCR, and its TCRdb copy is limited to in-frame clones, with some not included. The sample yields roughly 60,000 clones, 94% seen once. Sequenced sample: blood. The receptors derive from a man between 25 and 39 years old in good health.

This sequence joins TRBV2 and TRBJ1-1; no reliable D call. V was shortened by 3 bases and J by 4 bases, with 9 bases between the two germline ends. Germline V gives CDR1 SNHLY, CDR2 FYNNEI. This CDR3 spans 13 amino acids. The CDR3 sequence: CASSDWGFTEAFF. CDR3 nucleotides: TGTGCCAGCAGTGACTGGGGATTCACTGAAGCTTTCTTT. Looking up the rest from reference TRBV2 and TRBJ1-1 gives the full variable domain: EPEVTQTPSHQVTQMGQEVILRCVPISNHLYFYWYRQILGQKVEFLVSFYNNEISEKSEIFDDQFSVERPDGSNFTLKIRSTKLEDSAMYFCASSDWGFTEAFFGQGTRLTVV.

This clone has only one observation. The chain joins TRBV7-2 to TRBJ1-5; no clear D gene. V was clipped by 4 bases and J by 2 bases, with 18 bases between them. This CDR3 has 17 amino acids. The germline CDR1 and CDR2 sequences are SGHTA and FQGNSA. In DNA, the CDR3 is TGTGCCAGCAGCTCCCAAATGTACGGGGTGGGCAATCAGCCCCAGCATTTT. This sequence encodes CASSSQMYGVGNQPQHF. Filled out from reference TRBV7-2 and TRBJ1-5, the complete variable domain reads GAGVSQSPSNKVTEKGKDVELRCDPISGHTALYWYRQSLGQGLEFLIYFQGNSAPDKSGLPSDRFSAERTGGSVSTLTIQRTQQEDSAVYLCASSSQMYGVGNQPQHFGDGTRLSIL.

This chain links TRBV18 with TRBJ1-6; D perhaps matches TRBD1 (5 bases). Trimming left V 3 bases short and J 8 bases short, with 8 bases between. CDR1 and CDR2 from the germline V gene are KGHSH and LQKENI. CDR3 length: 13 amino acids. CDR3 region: CASSPIGDSPLHF. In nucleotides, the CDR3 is TGTGCCAGCTCACCTATAGGGGATTCACCCCTCCACTTT.

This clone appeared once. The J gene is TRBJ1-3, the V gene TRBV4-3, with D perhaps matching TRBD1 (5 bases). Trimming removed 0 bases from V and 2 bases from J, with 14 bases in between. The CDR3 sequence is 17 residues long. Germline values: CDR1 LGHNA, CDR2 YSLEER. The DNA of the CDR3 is TGCGCCAGCAGCCAAGATCTCACGCAGGGCCCTGGAAACACCATATATTTT. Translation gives CASSQDLTQGPGNTIYF.

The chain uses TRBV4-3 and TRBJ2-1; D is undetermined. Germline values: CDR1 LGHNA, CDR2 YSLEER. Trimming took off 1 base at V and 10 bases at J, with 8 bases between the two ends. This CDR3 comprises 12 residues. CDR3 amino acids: CASSQGTGEQFF. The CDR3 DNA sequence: TGCGCCAGCAGCCAAGGTACTGGGGAGCAGTTCTTC.

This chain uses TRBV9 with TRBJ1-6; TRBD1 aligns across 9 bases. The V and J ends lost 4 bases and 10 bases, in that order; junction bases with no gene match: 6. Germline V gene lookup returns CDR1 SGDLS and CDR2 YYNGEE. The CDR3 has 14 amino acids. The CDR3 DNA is TGTGCCAGCAGCTTAACGGGACAGGGATCACCCCTCCACTTT. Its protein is CASSLTGQGSPLHF.

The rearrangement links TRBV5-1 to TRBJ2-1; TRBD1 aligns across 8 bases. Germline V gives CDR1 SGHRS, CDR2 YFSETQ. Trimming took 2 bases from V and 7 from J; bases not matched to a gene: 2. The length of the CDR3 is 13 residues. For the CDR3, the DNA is TGCGCCAGCAGCTTCCAGGGGGCGAATGAGCAGTTCTTC. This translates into CASSFQGANEQFF. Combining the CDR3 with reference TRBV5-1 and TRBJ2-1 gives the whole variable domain KAGVTQTPRYLIKTRGQQVTLSCSPISGHRSVSWYQQTPGQGLQFLFEYFSETQRNKGNFPGRFSGRQFSNSRSEMNVSTLELGDSALYLCASSFQGANEQFFGPGTRLTVL.

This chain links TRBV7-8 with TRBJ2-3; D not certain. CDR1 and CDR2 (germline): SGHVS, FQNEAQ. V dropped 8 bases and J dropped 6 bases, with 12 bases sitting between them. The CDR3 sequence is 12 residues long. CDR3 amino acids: CASRRGLDTQYF. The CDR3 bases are TGTGCCAGCCGCCGAGGATTGGATACGCAGTATTTT.

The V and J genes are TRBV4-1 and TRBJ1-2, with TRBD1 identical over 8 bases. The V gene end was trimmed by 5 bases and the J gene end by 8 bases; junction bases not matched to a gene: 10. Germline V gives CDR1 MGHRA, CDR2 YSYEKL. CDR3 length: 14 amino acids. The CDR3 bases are TGCGCCAGCAGCTACATAGGACAGGGCGGCGGCTACACCTTC. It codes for CASSYIGQGGGYTF.

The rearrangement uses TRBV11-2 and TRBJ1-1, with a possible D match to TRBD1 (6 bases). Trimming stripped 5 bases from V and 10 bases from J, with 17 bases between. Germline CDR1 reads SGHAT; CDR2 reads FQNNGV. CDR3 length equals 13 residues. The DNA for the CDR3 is TGTGCCAGCAGCCTAGGTATAGCAGGGGCAGCTTTCTTT. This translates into CASSLGIAGAAFF.

CDR3 residues: CASRDSGGGSKNIQYF. The CDR3 region has the DNA TGCGCCAGCAGGGATAGCGGCGGGGGAAGCAAAAACATTCAGTACTTC. The V gene is TRBV4-1, the J gene TRBJ2-4; 7 bases are shared with TRBD2. Germline V gives CDR1 MGHRA, CDR2 YSYEKL. The CDR3 totals 16 residues. J was trimmed by 3 bases and V by 6 bases; bases with no gene match: 11.

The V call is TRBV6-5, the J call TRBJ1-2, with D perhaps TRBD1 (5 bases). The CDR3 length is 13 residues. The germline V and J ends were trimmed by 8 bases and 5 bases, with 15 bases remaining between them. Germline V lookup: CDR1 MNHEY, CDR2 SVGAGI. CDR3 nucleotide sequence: TGTGCCAGCCTCCAGGGTCCTAGGTATGGCTACACCTTC. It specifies CASLQGPRYGYTF.

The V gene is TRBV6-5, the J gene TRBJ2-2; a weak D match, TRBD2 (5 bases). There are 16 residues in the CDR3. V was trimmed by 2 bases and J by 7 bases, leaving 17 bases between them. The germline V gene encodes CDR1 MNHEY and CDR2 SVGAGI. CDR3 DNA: TGTGCCAGCAGTTACGGGCCCGCGGGCGGGTACGGGGAGCTGTTTTTT. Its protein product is CASSYGPAGGYGELFF.

The CDR3 reads CASSLEAATEAFF. The CDR3 coding sequence is TGTGCCAGCAGCTTAGAGGCTGCCACTGAAGCTTTCTTT. The chain links TRBV7-2 to TRBJ1-1; the D is unclear. V lost 1 base and J 4 bases, leaving 7 bases between the germline ends. The CDR3 length is 13 residues. Germline values: CDR1 SGHTA, CDR2 FQGNSA.

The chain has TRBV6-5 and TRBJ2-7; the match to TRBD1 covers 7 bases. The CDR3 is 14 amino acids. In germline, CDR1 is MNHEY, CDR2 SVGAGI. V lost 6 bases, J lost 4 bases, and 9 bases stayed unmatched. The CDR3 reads CASRQRGQDYEQYF. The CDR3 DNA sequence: TGTGCCAGCAGACAAAGGGGGCAGGATTACGAGCAGTACTTC.

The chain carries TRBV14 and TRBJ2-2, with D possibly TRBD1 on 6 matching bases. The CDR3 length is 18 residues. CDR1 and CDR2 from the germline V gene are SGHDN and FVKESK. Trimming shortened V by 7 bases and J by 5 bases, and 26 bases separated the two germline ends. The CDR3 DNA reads TGTGCCAGCACCCCTATGACATCAGGGGCGCTGAGGACCGGGGAGCTGTTTTTT. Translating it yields CASTPMTSGALRTGELFF. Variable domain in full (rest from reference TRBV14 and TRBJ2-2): EAGVTQFPSHSVIEKGQTVTLRCDPISGHDNLYWYRRVMGKEIKFLLHFVKESKQDESGMPNNRFLAERTGGTYSTLKVQPAELEDSGVYFCASTPMTSGALRTGELFFGEGSRLTVL.

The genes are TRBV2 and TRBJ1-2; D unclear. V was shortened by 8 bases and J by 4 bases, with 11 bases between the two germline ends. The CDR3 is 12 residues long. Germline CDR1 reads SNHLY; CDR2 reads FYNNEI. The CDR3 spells CASVVGTYGYTF. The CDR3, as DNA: TGTGCCAGCGTTGTCGGAACCTATGGCTACACCTTC.

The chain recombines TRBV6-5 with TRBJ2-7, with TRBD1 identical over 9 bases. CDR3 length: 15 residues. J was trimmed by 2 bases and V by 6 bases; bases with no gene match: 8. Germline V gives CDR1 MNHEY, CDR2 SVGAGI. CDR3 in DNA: TGTGCCAGCAGGACAGAAACAGGGGGCCCCTACGAGCAGTACTTC. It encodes CASRTETGGPYEQYF.

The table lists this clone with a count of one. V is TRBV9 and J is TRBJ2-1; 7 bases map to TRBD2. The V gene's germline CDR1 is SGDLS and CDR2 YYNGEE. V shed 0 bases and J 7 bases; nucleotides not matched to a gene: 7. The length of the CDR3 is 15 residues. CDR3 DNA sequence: TGTGCCAGCAGCGTAGCTGCGGGAGCTGGAAATGAGCAGTTCTTC. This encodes CASSVAAGAGNEQFF.

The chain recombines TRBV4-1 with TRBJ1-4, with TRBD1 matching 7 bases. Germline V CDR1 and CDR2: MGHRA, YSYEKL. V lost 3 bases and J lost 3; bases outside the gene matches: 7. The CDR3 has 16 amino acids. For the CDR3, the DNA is TGCGCCAGCAGCCATTTCCCGACAGGGCCTAATGAAAAACTGTTTTTT. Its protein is CASSHFPTGPNEKLFF.

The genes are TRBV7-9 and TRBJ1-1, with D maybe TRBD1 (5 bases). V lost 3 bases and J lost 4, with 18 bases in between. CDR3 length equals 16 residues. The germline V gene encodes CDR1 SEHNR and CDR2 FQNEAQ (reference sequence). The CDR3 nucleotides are TGTGCCAGCAGCTTCGAGCCCGGGGGAGGAACCACTGAAGCTTTCTTT. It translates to CASSFEPGGGTTEAFF.

CDR3 coding DNA: TGTGCCAGCAGCCAAGATGTCGCAGACTCGACCCAGTACTTC. Translation gives CASSQDVADSTQYF. The genes are TRBV4-2 and TRBJ2-5; D ambiguous. This CDR3 region has 14 residues. V was clipped by 0 bases and J by 7 bases, with 12 bases between them. Germline V CDR1 and CDR2: LGHNA, YNFKEQ.

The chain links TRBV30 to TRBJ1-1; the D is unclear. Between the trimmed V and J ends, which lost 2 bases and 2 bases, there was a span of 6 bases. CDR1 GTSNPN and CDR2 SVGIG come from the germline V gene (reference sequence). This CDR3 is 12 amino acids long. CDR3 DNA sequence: TGTGCCTGGAGTAAAAGCAACACTGAAGCTTTCTTT. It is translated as CAWSKSNTEAFF. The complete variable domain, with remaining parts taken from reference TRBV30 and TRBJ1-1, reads SQTIHQWPATLVQPVGSPLSLECTVEGTSNPNLYWYRQAAGRGLQLLFYSVGIGQISSEVPQNLSASRPQDRQFILSSKKLLLSDSGFYLCAWSKSNTEAFFGQGTRLTVV.